This T cell receptor (beta chain) was recorded in a study of brain T cells in children with intractable seizures. Sequenced by immunoSEQ multiplex PCR; TCRdb stores in-frame clones only, minus some. Counted here are under 400,000 clones, 93% occurring once; the ten biggest clones make up around 6%. Concerning this clone: Its specificity is not known.

Time point defined: blood from clinic visit 5 months post-surgery; TSC patient then seizure free. Sequencing was limited to surgery cases with top T cell transcript signatures in brain tissue. The CDR3 has 13 amino acids. CDR1 and CDR2 from the germline V gene are MGHRA and YSYEKL. Trimming shortened V by 0 bases and J by 3 bases, and 5 bases separated the two germline ends. General observations from the study: Viral specificity was inferred only from CDR3 similarity; HCMV serostatus was unknown.

The chain joins TRBV4-1 to TRBJ1-1, with D unclear. This TCR came from a boy in the first two years of life with tuberous sclerosis and intractable seizures. The sequenced sample was peripheral blood, obtained less than 6 months after surgery. DNA of the CDR3: TGCGCCAGCAGCCAAGACCGGGACACTGAAGCTTTCTTT. This codes for CASSQDRDTEAFF.